These 32 T cell receptor beta chains came from one sample sequenced in a study of human T cells and chemical hapten exposure. TCRdb re-analysed the RACE reads in MiXCR, keeping a single row per CDR3 protein. The sample carries about 200,000 distinct CDR3 sequences, under 25% recorded once. The time point was: patch test 3, about 24 weeks after DPC sensitization. Treatment specified: therapeutic diphenylcyclopropenone sensitization with weekly scalp DPC. Sample: whole blood, taken in connection with sensitization to the hapten diphenylcyclopropenone (DPC). The origin of the receptors is a woman in her thirties or forties with alopecia areata. Some clones in this sample may be carry-over from other donors' samples.

The chain is built from TRBV20-1 and TRBJ2-7; unclear D gene. V was shortened by 3 bases and J by 3 bases, with 9 bases between the two germline ends. There are 12 residues in the CDR3. Germline CDR1 reads DFQATT; CDR2 reads SNEGSKA (reference sequence). The CDR3, as DNA: TGCAGTGCTAGGCCTCAGAGCTACGAGCAGTACTTC. It encodes CSARPQSYEQYF.

This clonotype was picked up many times. This rearrangement joins TRBV29-1 to TRBJ2-7; 8 positions agree with TRBD2. Trimming cost V 8 bases and J 1 base; bases outside gene matches: 7. The CDR3 length is 13 residues. Germline V gives CDR1 SQVTM, CDR2 ANQGSEA. DNA of the CDR3: TGCAGCACTAGCGGACATCCGTCCTACGAGCAGTACTTC. Protein product: CSTSGHPSYEQYF.

This clonotype was detected only a few times. The chain carries TRBV18 and TRBJ2-1; TRBD2 matches 11 bases. Losses at the gene ends were 3 bases for V and 8 bases for J; bases not matched to a gene: 6. The CDR3 consists of 15 residues. Germline CDR1 is KGHSH and CDR2 is LQKENI. The CDR3: CASSPLAGGPHEQFF. The CDR3 DNA follows: TGTGCCAGCTCACCTTTAGCGGGAGGGCCCCATGAGCAGTTCTTC.

This clonotype was detected only a few times. The genes are TRBV11-1 and TRBJ1-1; tentative D call: TRBD1 (6 bases). CDR1 and CDR2 (germline): SGHAT, FQDESV (reference sequence). V was trimmed by 5 bases and J by 11 bases, leaving 24 bases between them. The CDR3 spans 15 residues. The CDR3 nucleotides are TGTGCCAGCAGCCTCTCAGGACAGCAGTCTCTTGGCGCTTTCTTT. Its translation is CASSLSGQQSLGAFF.

The V and J genes are TRBV27 and TRBJ2-1; 10 nucleotides align to TRBD2. After removal of 11 bases from V and 5 bases from J, the junction contained 12 bases not matched to a gene. Looked up from germline, CDR1 is MNHEY and CDR2 is SMNVEV (reference sequence). CDR3 length: 15 amino acids. Here the CDR3 reads CAGTPGLALNNEQFF. The CDR3 region has the DNA TGTGCCGGCACCCCGGGACTAGCGCTTAACAATGAGCAGTTCTTC.

For this clonotype: The junction departs from the called germline gene at one end, perhaps through a read error. The V gene is TRBV5-4, the J gene TRBJ1-1; perhaps TRBD1 as D (5 bases). The CDR3 is 17 amino acids. Germline-derived CDR1 and CDR2 are SGHNT and YYREEE (reference sequence). CDR3 loop: CVSSLLPGRELRTEAFF. The CDR3 DNA follows: TGTGTCAGCAGCTTGTTACCCGGCAGGGAGTTACGCACTGAAGCTTTCTTT.

This chain uses TRBV20-1 with TRBJ2-5; 7 bases fit TRBD2. CDR1 DFQATT and CDR2 SNEGSKA come from the germline V gene (reference sequence). The ends lost 2 bases at V and 4 bases at J; junction bases unmatched: 13. This CDR3 is 16 amino acids long. In DNA form, the CDR3 reads TGCAGTGCTAGATCCACCGAGGGAGGGAGCCCAGAGACCCAGTACTTC. Translating it yields CSARSTEGGSPETQYF.

This chain links TRBV15 with TRBJ2-3; 10 nucleotides match TRBD2. Trimming took 0 bases from V and 7 from J; bases not matched to a gene: 7. The CDR3 runs to 16 residues. From germline, CDR1 is LNHNV and CDR2 YYDKDF (reference sequence). CDR3 amino acids: CATSRDRNSGRHTQYF. In nucleotides, the CDR3 is TGTGCCACCAGCAGAGATCGGAATAGCGGGAGGCATACGCAGTATTTT.

This chain links TRBV7-2 with TRBJ2-7; D gene ambiguous. Germline CDR1 is SGHTA and CDR2 is FQGNSA. The CDR3 has 11 residues. V lost 4 bases and J 6 bases, leaving 7 bases between the germline ends. CDR3 bases: TGTGCCAGCAGCTCGTTTAGCGAGCAGTACTTC. Its translation is CASSSFSEQYF.

This clonotype was detected only a few times. The CDR3 is CSARDGRDTEAFF. Written as DNA, the CDR3 is TGCAGTGCTAGAGATGGGAGGGACACTGAAGCTTTCTTT. V and J are TRBV20-1 and TRBJ1-1; D call uncertain. CDR3 length equals 13 residues. Germline CDR1 DFQATT, CDR2 SNEGSKA (reference sequence). V was clipped by 0 bases and J by 3 bases, with 8 bases between them.

The V call is TRBV20-1, the J call TRBJ1-6; no reliable D call. Trimming shortened V by 3 bases and J by 7 bases, and 10 bases separated the two germline ends. CDR3 length: 13 residues. CDR1 and CDR2 from the germline V gene are DFQATT and SNEGSKA (reference sequence). In nucleotides, the CDR3 is TGCAGTGCTAGTGCGGTTACCAATTCACCCCTCCACTTT. Its translation: CSASAVTNSPLHF.

This clonotype was counted only a few times. J is TRBJ2-7 and V is TRBV20-1, with 10 bases identical to TRBD1. This CDR3 is built from 13 residues. Per the germline V gene, CDR1 is DFQATT and CDR2 is SNEGSKA (reference sequence). J lost 3 bases, V lost 1 base, and 0 bases had no gene match. The CDR3 here is CSARGTGGYEQYF. The CDR3 DNA sequence: TGCAGTGCTAGAGGGACAGGGGGCTACGAGCAGTACTTC.

In DNA form, the CDR3 reads TGTGCCAGCAGTCCCGGGGGGCGCGGGGGCAATCAGCCCCAGCATTTT. Its protein is CASSPGGRGGNQPQHF. The chain joins TRBV28 to TRBJ1-5; TRBD1 might be the D (6 bases). Trimming removed 5 bases from V and 2 bases from J, with 16 bases in between. This CDR3 comprises 16 residues. Germline CDR1 MDHEN, CDR2 SYDVKM.

V and J are TRBV18 and TRBJ2-2; tentative D call: TRBD1 (5 bases). The CDR3 has 14 residues. V lost 6 bases, J lost 5 bases, and 13 bases lay in between. Germline loops: CDR1 KGHSH, CDR2 LQKENI. The CDR3 region is CASSPKTDTGELFF. The CDR3 DNA reads TGTGCCAGCTCGCCAAAGACAGATACCGGGGAGCTGTTTTTT.

The V and J genes are TRBV9 and TRBJ2-1, with 7 bases identical to TRBD2. With V trimmed by 4 bases and J by 7 bases, 5 bases remained unmatched. Germline V gene data show CDR1 as SGDLS and CDR2 as YYNGEE. The CDR3 totals 13 residues. The CDR3 DNA reads as TGTGCCAGCAGCCCTGGGGGGGTTAATGAGCAGTTCTTC. It specifies CASSPGGVNEQFF.

This clonotype came up a few times. The chain links TRBV7-2 to TRBJ1-5; D perhaps matches TRBD1 (5 bases). V shed 6 bases and J shed 1 base, with 13 bases lying between them. The germline gives CDR1 SGHTA, CDR2 FQGNSA. The CDR3 extends over 15 amino acids. CDR3 amino acids: CASSIDGDSNQPQHF. As DNA, the CDR3 is TGTGCCAGCAGTATTGATGGGGACAGCAATCAGCCCCAGCATTTT.

This clonotype was seen a few times. The chain couples TRBV6-5 to TRBJ2-7; 7 bases are a match to TRBD2. This CDR3 spans 14 amino acids. Per germline, CDR1 MNHEY and CDR2 SVGAGI. Trimming cost V 5 bases and J 5 bases; bases outside gene matches: 9. CDR3 coding DNA: TGTGCCAGCAGTGATGCGGGAGACTTAGACGAGCAGTACTTC. Translated: CASSDAGDLDEQYF.

This rearrangement joins TRBV28 to TRBJ2-7; 7 bases are shared with TRBD1. V shed 3 bases, J shed 3 bases, and the junction held 5 bases outside the gene matches. Germline lookup yields CDR1 MDHEN and CDR2 SYDVKM. The CDR3 runs to 14 residues. The CDR3 DNA sequence: TGTGCCAGCAGTTTGGAGTCAGGGGGCTACGAGCAGTACTTC. This gives the protein CASSLESGGYEQYF. Supplemented by reference TRBV28 and TRBJ2-7, the full variable domain reads DVKVTQSSRYLVKRTGEKVFLECVQDMDHENMFWYRQDPGLGLRLIYFSYDVKMKEKGDIPEGYSVSREKKERFSLILESASTNQTSMYLCASSLESGGYEQYFGPGTRLTVT.

In its sample, this clonotype was seen many times. This chain joins TRBV9 and TRBJ2-7; TRBD1 agrees at 10 bases. The CDR3 covers 19 residues. Germline lookup yields CDR1 SGDLS and CDR2 YYNGEE. The junction had 22 bases not matched to a gene; V was cut back by 3 bases and J by 7 bases. CDR3 in amino acids: CASSGGRQGAWTSLGEQYF. CDR3 in DNA: TGTGCCAGCAGCGGGGGAAGACAGGGGGCCTGGACTAGCTTGGGGGAGCAGTACTTC.

V is TRBV7-9 and J is TRBJ1-1, with a possible D match to TRBD1 (5 bases). The germline gives CDR1 SEHNR, CDR2 FQNEAQ (reference sequence). The CDR3 is 14 amino acids. The germline V and J ends were trimmed by 0 bases and 0 bases, with 5 bases remaining between them. CDR3: CASSLAQVNTEAFF. DNA of the CDR3: TGTGCCAGCAGCTTAGCACAGGTGAACACTGAAGCTTTCTTT.

This clonotype was found a few times. The chain uses TRBV7-2 and TRBJ2-5, with D unclear. The CDR3 totals 12 residues. Trimming took 5 bases from V and 6 from J, leaving 10 bases between them. The germline gives CDR1 SGHTA, CDR2 FQGNSA. The DNA of the CDR3 is TGTGCCAGCAGCCTACCCCGTCAGACCCAGTACTTC. It encodes CASSLPRQTQYF.

This clonotype was found a few times. This rearrangement joins TRBV24-1 to TRBJ1-2, with D tentatively TRBD1 (5 bases). Germline assignment: CDR1 KGHDR and CDR2 SFDVKD. This CDR3 comprises 13 residues. The V end was cut by 4 bases, the J end by 8 bases, with 13 bases between. The CDR3 DNA sequence: TGTGCCACCAGTGAGGCGGGGCCAGTCGGCTACACCTTC. It specifies CATSEAGPVGYTF.

This clonotype was seen a handful of times. The rearrangement joins TRBV20-1 to TRBJ2-7, with D possibly TRBD2 on 5 matching bases. The CDR3 is 14 residues long. V dropped 1 base and J dropped 2 bases, with 12 bases sitting between them. Germline values: CDR1 DFQATT, CDR2 SNEGSKA (reference sequence). CDR3: CSARVASKAYEQYF. The CDR3 nucleotides read TGCAGTGCTAGAGTGGCTAGCAAAGCCTACGAGCAGTACTTC.

J is TRBJ2-1 and V is TRBV10-1; 11 bases match TRBD2. Trimming removed 6 bases from V and 1 base from J; junction bases left unmatched: 14. In germline, CDR1 is WNHNN, CDR2 SYGVQD (reference sequence). The length of the CDR3 is 19 residues. The CDR3 here is CASSKAQATSGRSYNEQFF. The DNA of the CDR3 is TGCGCCAGCAGCAAGGCTCAGGCCACTAGCGGGAGATCCTACAATGAGCAGTTCTTC.

The sample holds a few counts of this clonotype. The rearrangement joins TRBV6-2 or TRBV6-3 to TRBJ2-1; unclear D gene. V was cut by 8 bases and J by 8 bases, with 10 bases left in between. The V gene's germline CDR1 is MNHEY and CDR2 SVGEGT. This CDR3 comprises 11 residues. The CDR3 reads CASSRLHEQFF. As DNA, the CDR3 is TGTGCCAGCTCACGACTCCATGAGCAGTTCTTC.

This clonotype showed up just a few times. The rearrangement uses TRBV7-6 and TRBJ2-5; TRBD1 agrees at 12 bases. This CDR3 has 15 amino acids. The germline V gene has CDR1 SGHVS and CDR2 FNYEAQ. The ends lost 5 bases at V and 6 bases at J; junction bases unmatched: 7. CDR3 in amino acids: CASSGWDRGLKTQYF. The CDR3 nucleotides are TGTGCCAGCAGCGGATGGGACAGGGGGCTAAAGACCCAGTACTTC.

This clonotype has just a few counts. The V and J genes are TRBV10-3 and TRBJ2-7; D perhaps matches TRBD1 (5 bases). This CDR3 contains 14 residues. The V gene's germline CDR1 is ENHRY and CDR2 SYGVKD. V lost 4 bases and J lost 0, with 10 bases in between. CDR3 protein: CAISVSGSSYEQYF. Here the CDR3 DNA reads TGTGCCATCAGTGTATCAGGGTCCTCCTACGAGCAGTACTTC.

The chain joins TRBV29-1 to TRBJ2-7; TRBD1 aligns across 12 bases. V shed 1 base, J shed 9 bases, and the junction held 10 bases outside the gene matches. Germline V gene sequence: CDR1 SQVTM, CDR2 ANQGSEA. The CDR3 has 15 amino acids. The CDR3 spells CSVEGWDRGHLVQYF. In DNA, the CDR3 is TGCAGCGTTGAAGGATGGGACAGGGGGCATTTGGTGCAGTACTTC.

The rearrangement joins TRBV4-2 to TRBJ1-1; D unresolved. The CDR3 spans 15 residues. Per germline, CDR1 LGHNA and CDR2 YNFKEQ. V was trimmed by 3 bases and J by 8 bases, leaving 19 bases between them. The CDR3 nucleotides read TGTGCCAGCAGCCATCGACTTCGGACGGATGACGAAGCTTTCTTT. Its protein is CASSHRLRTDDEAFF.

This chain joins TRBV2 and TRBJ2-7, with 14 bases identical to TRBD2. Germline assignment: CDR1 SNHLY and CDR2 FYNNEI. The CDR3 sequence is 16 residues long. V was clipped by 6 bases and J by 5 bases; unmatched bases: 9. In DNA, the CDR3 is TGTGCCAGCAGGCCCGGGACTAGCGGGAGTTTTAACGAGCAGTACTTC. Protein sequence: CASRPGTSGSFNEQYF.

The CDR3 region is CSAGGVDTVDEQYF. The CDR3 DNA is TGCAGTGCTGGTGGGGTGGATACGGTGGACGAGCAGTACTTC. The chain uses TRBV20-1 and TRBJ2-7; no firm D call. The CDR3 loop spans 14 amino acids. Between the trimmed V and J ends, which lost 5 bases and 5 bases, there was a span of 19 bases. CDR1 is DFQATT and CDR2 is SNEGSKA in the germline V gene (reference sequence).

The chain is built from TRBV5-1 and TRBJ2-2; D gene unclear. Germline CDR1 is SGHRS and CDR2 is YFSETQ. The V end lost 2 bases, the J end lost 1 base, and 6 bases lay between the germline ends. The CDR3 loop spans 14 amino acids. This CDR3 reads CASSFTGNTGELFF. The CDR3 DNA sequence: TGCGCCAGCAGCTTTACGGGGAACACCGGGGAGCTGTTTTTT.